Each of the 18 T cell receptor beta chains below was sequenced from the same sample in a study of shared clonotypes between healthy human individuals (dated by TCRdb to 2020 to 2022). The library was built by means of the immunoSEQ multiplex PCR assay. TCRdb provides this immuneACCESS table in a form limited to in-frame rearrangements. Some clones are lacking; in checked studies, under half of them reflect an unresolved V gene, and why the rest are absent is not known. The sample includes 2,500,000 or so clones, with roughly nine tenths observed a single time. The ten top clones hold roughly 0.14% of the sample. Sequences were obtained from naive CD4+ T cells sorted from blood. The cell subset or site label corresponds to: CD45RA+ positively selected. The source is a man between 18 and 29 years old in good health.

V usage is TRBV7-2 and J usage is TRBJ2-7; tentative D call: TRBD2 (6 bases). Germline values: CDR1 SGHTA, CDR2 FQGNSA. The V gene lost 1 base and the J gene lost 0 bases, with 13 bases spanning the gap. The CDR3 extends over 16 amino acids. CDR3 sequence (DNA): TGTGCCAGCAGCTTAGTGGCGGGGCTAAGCTCCTACGAGCAGTACTTC. Protein: CASSLVAGLSSYEQYF.

This rearrangement joins TRBV4-3 to TRBJ2-7; unclear D gene. Trimming shortened V by 0 bases and J by 4 bases, and 10 bases separated the two germline ends. Per the germline V gene, CDR1 is LGHNA and CDR2 is YSLEER. CDR3 length: 14 amino acids. The CDR3 DNA follows: TGCGCCAGCAGCCAAGAAATCGATGGGTACGAGCAGTACTTC. Encoded protein: CASSQEIDGYEQYF.

The chain couples TRBV5-1 to TRBJ2-5; 7 bases fit TRBD1. CDR3 length: 15 amino acids. After removal of 6 bases from V and 1 base from J, the junction contained 9 bases not matched to a gene. Germline V gene lookup returns CDR1 SGHRS and CDR2 YFSETQ. The CDR3 sequence is CASTRDSPSQETQYF. CDR3 bases: TGCGCCAGCACCCGGGACAGCCCATCCCAAGAGACCCAGTACTTC.

The rearrangement joins TRBV4-1 to TRBJ2-5, with 12 nucleotides matching TRBD2. The CDR3 has 16 amino acids. V was pared by 4 bases and J by 2 bases, with 5 bases of the junction left unmatched. Per germline, CDR1 MGHRA and CDR2 YSYEKL. Written as DNA, the CDR3 is TGCGCCAGCAGCCCAGGACTAGCGGGGTTTCAAGAGACCCAGTACTTC. Translation gives CASSPGLAGFQETQYF.

This chain joins TRBV7-2 and TRBJ2-3, with 12 bases matching TRBD2. Losses at the gene ends were 7 bases for V and 5 bases for J; bases not matched to a gene: 7. The CDR3 contains 15 residues. Germline V gene sequence: CDR1 SGHTA, CDR2 FQGNSA. The CDR3 reads CASIPTSGSGDTQYF. The DNA of the CDR3 is TGTGCCAGCATCCCGACTAGCGGGAGTGGAGATACGCAGTATTTT.

The sample holds one count of this clone. The chain has TRBV6-5 and TRBJ2-5; D is ambiguous. Trimming shortened V by 7 bases and J by 5 bases, and 8 bases separated the two germline ends. Germline V lookup: CDR1 MNHEY, CDR2 SVGAGI. This CDR3 contains 11 residues. Written as DNA, the CDR3 is TGTGCCAGCACCCAAGGGGAGACCCAGTACTTC. Its protein product is CASTQGETQYF.

The gene calls are TRBV30 and TRBJ1-3; D gene uncertain. Trimming cost V 2 bases and J 4 bases, with 6 bases left between them. The CDR3 has 12 residues. The germline V gene has CDR1 GTSNPN and CDR2 SVGIG (reference sequence). CDR3 DNA: TGTGCCTGGAGTCGTATCGGAAACACCATATATTTT. Its protein product is CAWSRIGNTIYF.

The chain carries TRBV6-1 and TRBJ1-5; a possible D gene is TRBD1 (5 bases). The CDR3 is 16 amino acids. V was trimmed by 2 bases and J by 2 bases, leaving 13 bases between them. The germline gives CDR1 MNHNS, CDR2 SASEGT. The CDR3: CASSERVGTGNQPQHF. CDR3 coding DNA: TGTGCCAGCAGTGAACGGGTAGGGACGGGCAATCAGCCCCAGCATTTT.

The chain employs TRBV5-1 and TRBJ2-7; no clear D. Germline V gene lookup returns CDR1 SGHRS and CDR2 YFSETQ. The CDR3 is 13 residues long. V was cut by 5 bases and J by 3 bases, with 12 bases left in between. The CDR3 nucleotides read TGCGCCAGCAGGTCGGTGGTGGGCTACGAGCAGTACTTC. It specifies CASRSVVGYEQYF.

The chain has TRBV7-2 and TRBJ2-3; D perhaps matches TRBD2 (9 bases). Trimming left V 5 bases short and J 1 base short, with 25 bases between. Germline V lookup: CDR1 SGHTA, CDR2 FQGNSA. The CDR3 has 19 amino acids. Here the CDR3 DNA reads TGTGCCAGCAGCAACAGGGGGATGGCGGGAGGGCCTGGCACAGATACGCAGTATTTT. Amino acid sequence: CASSNRGMAGGPGTDTQYF.

The rearrangement uses TRBV6-5 and TRBJ1-3; 8 nucleotides line up with TRBD1. Germline trimming cut 8 bases from V and 2 bases from J; bases unmatched to any gene: 5. The CDR3 length is 14 residues. Germline V gives CDR1 MNHEY, CDR2 SVGAGI. The chain's CDR3 is CASQQGDPGNTIYF. The CDR3 DNA follows: TGTGCCAGCCAACAGGGGGACCCTGGAAACACCATATATTTT.

V and J are TRBV5-1 and TRBJ2-3; the D gene is possibly TRBD2 (6 bases). The germline V gene encodes CDR1 SGHRS and CDR2 YFSETQ. V was cut by 1 base and J by 0 bases, with 18 bases left in between. The CDR3 is made up of 18 amino acids. The CDR3 spells CASSLRGRDSASTDTQYF. The CDR3 bases are TGCGCCAGCAGCTTGAGGGGCCGGGACTCGGCTAGCACAGATACGCAGTATTTT.

The V gene is TRBV30, the J gene TRBJ1-5, with D possibly TRBD1 on 6 matching bases. Germline-derived CDR1 and CDR2 are GTSNPN and SVGIG (reference sequence). The V gene lost 2 bases and the J gene lost 3 bases, with 14 bases spanning the gap. This CDR3 region has 15 residues. This chain's CDR3 is CAWSPRDTFNQPQHF. The CDR3, as DNA: TGTGCCTGGAGTCCCCGGGACACGTTCAATCAGCCCCAGCATTTT.

The chain has TRBV6-5 and TRBJ2-1, with 10 bases fitting TRBD2. The germline CDR1 and CDR2 sequences are MNHEY and SVGAGI. The CDR3 is made up of 16 amino acids. V shed 1 base, J shed 7 bases, and the junction held 7 bases outside the gene matches. CDR3 bases: TGTGCCAGCAGTTACTTGGTAGCGGGGGGCAGGAATGAGCAGTTCTTC. It codes for CASSYLVAGGRNEQFF.

As regards this clone: The sample contains more than one DNA sequence encoding this CDR3. The chain uses TRBV9 and TRBJ1-3; D is uncertain. Germline values: CDR1 SGDLS, CDR2 YYNGEE. CDR3 length: 15 residues. Trimming shortened V by 0 bases and J by 0 bases, and 7 bases separated the two germline ends. The CDR3 loop reads CASSVGGSSGNTIYF. The CDR3 DNA reads as TGTGCCAGCAGCGTAGGGGGAAGCTCTGGAAACACCATATATTTT.

The chain couples TRBV5-1 to TRBJ2-1; D is perhaps TRBD1 (6 bases). The CDR3 runs 14 residues. Germline lookup yields CDR1 SGHRS and CDR2 YFSETQ. V shed 7 bases and J shed 5 bases, with 16 bases lying between them. CDR3 region: CASSDRLWDNEQFF. The CDR3 coding sequence is TGCGCCAGCTCAGACAGGTTGTGGGACAATGAGCAGTTCTTC.

V is TRBV5-1 and J is TRBJ2-1; 14 bases fit TRBD2. The CDR3 is 16 amino acids. Germline values: CDR1 SGHRS, CDR2 YFSETQ. Trimming took 0 bases from V and 8 from J; bases not matched to a gene: 4. CDR3 sequence reads: CASSLETSGRADEQFF. CDR3 nucleotides: TGCGCCAGCAGCTTGGAGACTAGCGGGAGGGCCGATGAGCAGTTCTTC.

This chain joins TRBV30 and TRBJ2-1, with 14 bases aligning to TRBD2. CDR3 length: 13 amino acids. Germline values: CDR1 GTSNPN, CDR2 SVGIG (reference sequence). Trimming removed 3 bases from V and 15 bases from J; junction bases left unmatched: 7. CDR3 DNA: TGTGCCTGGAGGGGGACTAGCGGGAGTATTCTGTTCTTC. Amino acids: CAWRGTSGSILFF.